These 10 T cell receptor beta chains came from one sample sequenced in a study of T cell responses to AZD1222 COVID-19 vaccine. Clones were read by immunoSEQ multiplex PCR, and TCRdb kept only the in-frame ones, dropping some. The sample carries 200,000 or so clones, roughly 92% recorded once. Material: peripheral blood, obtained on day 0 of AZD1222 vaccination. The receptor source for this set is an adult in good health.

The rearrangement links TRBV5-3 to TRBJ2-7, with 7 nucleotides matching TRBD1. TRBV5-3 is treated as an ORF (open reading frame) with a function not yet certain. Trimming took 0 bases from V and 2 from J; bases not matched to a gene: 2. CDR3 length equals 14 residues. In DNA, the CDR3 is TGTGCCAGAAGCTTGGGACAGGGAACCTACGAGCAGTACGTC. Its translation is CARSLGQGTYEQYV.

The chain links TRBV9 to TRBJ2-1; 11 bases match TRBD2. The CDR3 is 17 amino acids. Germline CDR1 and CDR2: SGDLS and YYNGEE. J was trimmed by 5 bases and V by 2 bases; bases with no gene match: 9. The CDR3 region is CASSVFTLAGGDNEQFF. Here the CDR3 DNA reads TGTGCCAGCAGCGTCTTCACTCTAGCGGGGGGCGACAATGAGCAGTTCTTC.

The chain has TRBV7-3 and TRBJ2-2; D is unresolved. The CDR3 loop spans 16 amino acids. V gave up 3 bases and J gave up 0 bases, with 11 bases separating them. Germline CDR1 reads SGHTA; CDR2 reads FQGTGA. The CDR3 protein is CASSFFSSTNTGELFF. The DNA of the CDR3 is TGTGCCAGCAGCTTTTTTTCTTCCACGAACACCGGGGAGCTGTTTTTT.

V is TRBV19 and J is TRBJ1-2, with D perhaps matching TRBD1 (5 bases). Germline CDR1 LNHDA, CDR2 SQIVND (reference sequence). V dropped 10 bases and J dropped 10 bases, with 16 bases sitting between them. This CDR3 is built from 11 residues. DNA of the CDR3: TGTGCCACCAAAACCGGCAGGGTCTACACCTTC. Translated: CATKTGRVYTF. Supplemented by reference TRBV19 and TRBJ1-2, the full variable domain reads DGGITQSPKYLFRKEGQNVTLSCEQNLNHDAMYWYRQDPGQGLRLIYYSQIVNDFQKGDIAEGYSVSREKKESFPLTVTSAQKNPTAFYLCATKTGRVYTFGSGTRLTVV.

This chain connects TRBV12-5 to TRBJ2-5; weak D call: TRBD1 (7 bases). Germline CDR1 LGHNT, CDR2 FRNRAP. The V end was cut by 5 bases, the J end by 2 bases, with 15 bases between. The CDR3 contains 15 residues. In DNA, the CDR3 is TGTGCTAGTGGTACAGGGGAAGGAGGGCAAGAGACCCAGTACTTC. This translates into CASGTGEGGQETQYF. The full variable domain, with the rest looked up from reference TRBV12-5 and TRBJ2-5, is DARVTQTPRHKVTEMGQEVTMRCQPILGHNTVFWYRQTMMQGLELLAYFRNRAPLDDSGMPKDRFSAEMPDATLATLKIQPSEPRDSAVYFCASGTGEGGQETQYFGPGTRLLVL.

The chain carries TRBV11-2 and TRBJ2-3, with 9 bases matching TRBD1. J was trimmed by 4 bases and V by 1 base; bases with no gene match: 9. Germline CDR1 reads SGHAT; CDR2 reads FQNNGV. The CDR3 contains 17 residues. The CDR3 DNA reads TGTGCCAGCAGCTTAGGTACAGGGGGCGCGGTAGCAGATACGCAGTATTTT. As protein: CASSLGTGGAVADTQYF. The variable domain in full, completed from reference TRBV11-2 and TRBJ2-3, reads EAGVAQSPRYKIIEKRQSVAFWCNPISGHATLYWYQQILGQGPKLLIQFQNNGVVDDSQLPKDRFSAERLKGVDSTLKIQPAKLEDSAVYLCASSLGTGGAVADTQYFGPGTRLTVL.

The V gene is TRBV27, the J gene TRBJ1-5; 8 nucleotides match TRBD1. J gave up 6 bases and V 6 bases, and 4 bases lay outside the gene matches. The CDR3 contains 13 residues. Germline V CDR1 and CDR2: MNHEY, SMNVEV (reference sequence). The CDR3 sequence is CASRTGEAQPQHF. Written as DNA, the CDR3 is TGTGCCAGCAGGACAGGGGAAGCTCAGCCCCAGCATTTT.

The V gene is TRBV10-3, the J gene TRBJ1-2; D may be TRBD1 (5 bases). Germline loops: CDR1 ENHRY, CDR2 SYGVKD. The CDR3 runs to 13 residues. Trimming removed 8 bases from V and 0 bases from J, with 10 bases in between. CDR3 protein: CAIVQGPNYGYTF. In DNA form, the CDR3 reads TGTGCCATCGTTCAGGGACCTAACTATGGCTACACCTTC.

V usage is TRBV5-1 and J usage is TRBJ1-1; 9 nucleotides match TRBD1. This CDR3 region has 15 residues. Per germline, CDR1 SGHRS and CDR2 YFSETQ. The junction had 7 bases not matched to a gene; V was cut back by 7 bases and J by 0 bases. The CDR3 DNA follows: TGCGCCAGCGGACAGGGGAGCCGGGTGAACACTGAAGCTTTCTTT. It yields the protein CASGQGSRVNTEAFF.

V is TRBV6-4 and J is TRBJ2-6; no reliable D call. Germline assignment: CDR1 MRHNA and CDR2 SNTAGT. The germline V and J ends were trimmed by 7 bases and 0 bases, with 13 bases remaining between them. The CDR3 extends over 16 amino acids. The CDR3: CASTLEGGSGANVLTF. The DNA for the CDR3 is TGTGCCAGCACCTTAGAAGGCGGCTCTGGGGCCAACGTCCTGACTTTC.